This passage covers 5 T cell receptor beta chains from one sample sequenced in a study of cytomegalovirus exposure and HLA in healthy donors. The PCR used 60 Vbeta and 13 Jbeta primers. Clones were sequenced by immunoSEQ multiplex PCR, and TCRdb holds only the in-frame ones, with some missing. The table lists approximately 100,000 clones, roughly nine tenths of them singletons. The sequenced material came from PBMCs. The receptors stem from a man aged 25-45 years in good health and CMV-seropositive.

The genes are TRBV6-4 and TRBJ1-2; TRBD1 might be the D (5 bases). The germline CDR1 and CDR2 sequences are MRHNA and SNTAGT. This CDR3 comprises 15 residues. V lost 6 bases, J lost 8 bases, and 22 bases lay in between. CDR3 region: CASRTFGAGEEGYTF. Here the CDR3 DNA reads TGTGCCAGCAGAACTTTTGGGGCAGGCGAAGAGGGCTACACCTTC.

This sequence joins TRBV6-4 and TRBJ2-1, with TRBD2 matching over 8 bases. In germline, CDR1 is MRHNA, CDR2 SNTAGT. The V and J ends lost 0 bases and 9 bases, in that order; junction bases with no gene match: 7. This CDR3 comprises 15 residues. The CDR3 is CASSDSHLAGGEQFF. The CDR3 DNA reads as TGTGCCAGCAGTGACTCCCACTTGGCGGGAGGTGAGCAGTTCTTC.

The rearrangement joins TRBV4-1 to TRBJ2-5; 16 bases line up with TRBD2. In germline, CDR1 is MGHRA, CDR2 YSYEKL. The CDR3 consists of 18 residues. J was trimmed by 3 bases and V by 4 bases; bases with no gene match: 8. CDR3 sequence (DNA): TGCGCCAGCAGCCGGGGACTAGCGGGAGGGTCTGAAGAAGAGACCCAGTACTTC. Translated, it gives CASSRGLAGGSEEETQYF.

This clone appeared once. The rearrangement uses TRBV20-1 and TRBJ2-3, with D unclear. V dropped 3 bases and J dropped 3 bases, with 4 bases sitting between them. CDR3 length: 11 residues. Germline V gene sequence: CDR1 DFQATT, CDR2 SNEGSKA (reference sequence). The CDR3 protein is CSASQTDTQYF. CDR3 coding DNA: TGCAGTGCTAGTCAGACAGATACGCAGTATTTT.

This rearrangement joins TRBV9 to TRBJ2-7; the match to TRBD2 covers 7 bases. Germline-derived CDR1 and CDR2 are SGDLS and YYNGEE. V was pared by 0 bases and J by 7 bases, with 4 bases of the junction left unmatched. The length of the CDR3 is 13 residues. CDR3 sequence reads: CASSVATGGEQYF. The CDR3, as DNA: TGTGCCAGCAGCGTAGCAACCGGGGGGGAGCAGTACTTC.